This TCR beta chain was documented in a study of blood T cell repertoires in COVID-19. Followed longitudinally, the Seattle patients had been enrolled during active infection. Under the authors' procedure: Reference gene primer amplification gave nucleated cell count estimates. Profiling relied on immunoSEQ multiplex PCR, and the TCRdb table lists in-frame clones only, not all of them. V and J calls and clone size follow that table, whereas D and trimming were derived from the DNA. The sample records about 180,000 clones, roughly four fifths being singletons. The J segment lost 6 bases and the V segment lost 5 bases, leaving 5 bases of the junction unmatched. The CDR3 runs 14 residues. Germline V gene sequence: CDR1 KGHDR, CDR2 SFDVKD.

Sequencing was carried out using peripheral blood. The rearrangement uses TRBV24-1 and TRBJ2-1, with TRBD2 matching over 8 bases. The receptor was derived from a woman aged 65 to 85 with COVID-19, enrolled during active disease. The CDR3 sequence is CATSGSSGSNEQFF. For the CDR3, the DNA is TGTGCCACCAGTGGATCCAGCGGGAGCAATGAGCAGTTCTTC.